This T cell receptor (beta chain) appears in the sequencing data of a study of metastatic and nonmetastatic thyroid tumors. For the study at large: Comparison of repertoires was carried out across blood and tumor or nodule tissue from malignant and benign thyroid patients.

This clone turned up a few times. Its target is not known. Overall study results and limits: A significant increase in TCR beta diversity was reportedly seen in malignant thyroid tumors relative to benign nodules, in blood and tumor.

The CDR3 totals 12 residues. Trimming cost V 6 bases and J 5 bases, with 11 bases left between them. The germline V gene has CDR1 SNHLY and CDR2 FYNNEI. Under the authors' procedure: Variation in CDR3 across clinicopathological groups served as the basis for constructing a distant-metastasis classifier in papillary thyroid cancer. TCRdb reprocessed the PCR reads using MiXCR. Here the V and J calls rest on TCRdb's processing, not on the authors' analysis. The table shows under 20,000 clones, with roughly 34% occurring only once. No treatment of any kind had been given to any patient before thyroid surgery.

The sequencing input was tumor tissue. The V call is TRBV2, the J call TRBJ2-7; D possibly corresponds to TRBD2 (7 bases). The sequence was collected from a male donor with papillary thyroid cancer or a benign thyroid nodule (not recorded which). Some clones in this sample may be carry-over from other donors' samples. The CDR3, as DNA: TGTGCCAGCAGGGGGGGGCAGCACGAGCAGTACTTC. Translation: CASRGGQHEQYF.